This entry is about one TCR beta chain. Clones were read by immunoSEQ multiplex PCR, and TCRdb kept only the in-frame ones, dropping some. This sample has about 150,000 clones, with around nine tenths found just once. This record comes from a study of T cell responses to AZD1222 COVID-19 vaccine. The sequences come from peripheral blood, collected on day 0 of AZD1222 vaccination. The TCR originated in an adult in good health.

DNA of the CDR3: TGCAGCGTTTCCAGGTTGAACACTGAAGCTTTCTTT. Protein sequence: CSVSRLNTEAFF. The chain combines TRBV29-1 with TRBJ1-1; D is ambiguous. V gave up 5 bases and J gave up 0 bases, with 7 bases separating them. Germline loops: CDR1 SQVTM, CDR2 ANQGSEA. The CDR3 extends over 12 amino acids.